This TCR beta chain was captured in a study of blood T cell repertoires in COVID-19. On the study more broadly: Sources were T cells, B-cell-depleted T cells, or PBMCs; the material itself was cDNA or gDNA.

The CDR3 consists of 16 residues. CDR1 is LGHDT and CDR2 is YNNKEL in the germline V gene (reference sequence). The V end lost 0 bases, the J end lost 4 bases, and 15 bases lay between the germline ends. Sequencing was performed with immunoSEQ multiplex PCR; in TCRdb, only in-frame clones are kept and a portion is missing. Here the sample spans roughly 120,000 clones, approximately 86% being singletons. The origin of this receptor is a middle-aged man with acute or convalescent COVID-19. What was sequenced was peripheral blood. This chain uses TRBV3-1 (or the pseudogene TRBV3-2) with TRBJ1-2, with D maybe TRBD1 (6 bases). The CDR3 loop reads CASSQDWGPGSYGYTF. For the CDR3, the DNA is TGTGCCAGCAGCCAAGATTGGGGGCCGGGATCCTATGGCTACACCTTC.